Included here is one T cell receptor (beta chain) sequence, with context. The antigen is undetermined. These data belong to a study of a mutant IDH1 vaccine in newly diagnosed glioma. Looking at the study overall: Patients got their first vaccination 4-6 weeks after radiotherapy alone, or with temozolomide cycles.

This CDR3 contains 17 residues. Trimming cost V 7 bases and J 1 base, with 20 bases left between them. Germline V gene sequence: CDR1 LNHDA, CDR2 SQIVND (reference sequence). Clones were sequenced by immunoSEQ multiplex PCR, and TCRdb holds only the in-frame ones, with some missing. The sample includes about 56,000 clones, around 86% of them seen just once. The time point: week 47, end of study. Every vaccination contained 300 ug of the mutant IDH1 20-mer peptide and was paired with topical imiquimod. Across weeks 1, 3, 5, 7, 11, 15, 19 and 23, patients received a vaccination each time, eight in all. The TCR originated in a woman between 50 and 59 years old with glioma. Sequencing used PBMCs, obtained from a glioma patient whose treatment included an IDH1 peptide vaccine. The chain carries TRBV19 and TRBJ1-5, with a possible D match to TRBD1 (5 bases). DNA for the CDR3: TGTGCCAGTACCCAGAGCGGGGCAGGGAGAAGCAATCAGCCCCAGCATTTT. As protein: CASTQSGAGRSNQPQHF.